This TCR beta chain was recorded in a study of blood T cells in healthy people across ages. Comments on this clonotype: A much larger clone sits a single nucleotide away, making a read error possible.

Through a sample-barcoded 5' primer and a J-beta primer mix, a second PCR was run for roughly 6 to 11 cycles. TCRdb recomputed calls from the 5' RACE reads with MiXCR, one row per CDR3 protein. The table records roughly 800,000 distinct CDR3 sequences, roughly 34% of them present only once. Germline assignment: CDR1 SEHNR and CDR2 FQNEAQ (reference sequence). The CDR3 extends over 17 amino acids. The ends were cut back, 3 bases at V and 1 base at J, with 18 bases in the middle. The sequencing sample was made of blood. The clonotype was recovered from a young man in good health. V usage is TRBV7-9 and J usage is TRBJ1-2; D possibly corresponds to TRBD1 (6 bases). The CDR3, as DNA: TGTGCCAGCAGCTTGCTCCCTGTAGGACAGATTAACTATGGCTACACCTTC. Amino acids: CASSLLPVGQINYGYTF.